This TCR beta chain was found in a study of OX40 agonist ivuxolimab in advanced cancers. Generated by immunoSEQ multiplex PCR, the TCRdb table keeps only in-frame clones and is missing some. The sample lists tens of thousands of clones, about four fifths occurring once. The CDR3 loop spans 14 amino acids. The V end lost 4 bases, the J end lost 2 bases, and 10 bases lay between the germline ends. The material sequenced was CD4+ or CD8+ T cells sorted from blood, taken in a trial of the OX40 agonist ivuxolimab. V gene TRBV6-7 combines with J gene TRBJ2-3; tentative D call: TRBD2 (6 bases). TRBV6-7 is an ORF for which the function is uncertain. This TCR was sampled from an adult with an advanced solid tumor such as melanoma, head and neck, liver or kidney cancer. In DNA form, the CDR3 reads TGTGCCAGCAGTTGGGACTCCTCCACAGATACGCAGTATTTT. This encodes CASSWDSSTDTQYF.